These 4 T cell receptor beta chains were sequenced from one sample in a study of graft-versus-host responses after intestinal transplantation. Profiling relied on immunoSEQ multiplex PCR, and the TCRdb table lists in-frame clones only, not all of them. The sample lists tens of thousands of clones; roughly 90% were seen once. Their recognized antigens are unknown. This specimen consisted of unstimulated CD4+ T cells sorted from spleen or lymph node cells, obtained before transplant. These receptors all stem from a human donor who was the organ donor for an intestinal transplant.

This chain links TRBV27 with TRBJ2-4, with 8 bases that match TRBD2. Germline trimming cut 2 bases from V and 0 bases from J; bases unmatched to any gene: 6. Germline loops: CDR1 MNHEY, CDR2 SMNVEV (reference sequence). The CDR3 sequence is 17 residues long. CDR3 region: CASSLGASGLAKNIQYF. CDR3 nucleotides: TGTGCCAGCAGTTTAGGGGCTAGCGGGTTAGCCAAAAACATTCAGTACTTC.

The chain is built from TRBV10-2 and TRBJ2-1, with 9 bases matching TRBD2. This CDR3 contains 18 residues. J was trimmed by 4 bases and V by 3 bases; bases with no gene match: 13. CDR1 and CDR2 from the germline V gene are WSHSY and SAAADI. CDR3 in amino acids: CASSDPSGGGAFYNEQFF. CDR3 sequence (DNA): TGCGCCAGCAGTGACCCGTCTGGCGGGGGGGCCTTTTACAATGAGCAGTTCTTC.

This chain connects TRBV30 to TRBJ2-7, with a tentative D call TRBD1 (5 bases). Germline CDR1 reads GTSNPN; CDR2 reads SVGIG (reference sequence). Trimming shortened V by 4 bases and J by 0 bases, and 13 bases separated the two germline ends. There are 14 residues in the CDR3. The CDR3 coding sequence is TGTGCCTGGACTCAGGGCCACGGCTCCTACGAGCAGTACTTC. This encodes CAWTQGHGSYEQYF. Together with reference TRBV30 and TRBJ2-7, the CDR3 gives the full variable domain: SQTIHQWPATLVQPVGSPLSLECTVEGTSNPNLYWYRQAAGRGLQLLFYSVGIGQISSEVPQNLSASRPQDRQFILSSKKLLLSDSGFYLCAWTQGHGSYEQYFGPGTRLTVT.

This clone appeared once. J is TRBJ2-7 and V is TRBV5-1, with 8 bases that match TRBD1. The CDR3 consists of 14 residues. Germline CDR1 SGHRS, CDR2 YFSETQ. With V trimmed by 4 bases and J by 4 bases, 7 bases remained unmatched. CDR3 loop: CASSELWTGYEQYF. The DNA for the CDR3 is TGCGCCAGCAGCGAACTCTGGACAGGGTACGAGCAGTACTTC.